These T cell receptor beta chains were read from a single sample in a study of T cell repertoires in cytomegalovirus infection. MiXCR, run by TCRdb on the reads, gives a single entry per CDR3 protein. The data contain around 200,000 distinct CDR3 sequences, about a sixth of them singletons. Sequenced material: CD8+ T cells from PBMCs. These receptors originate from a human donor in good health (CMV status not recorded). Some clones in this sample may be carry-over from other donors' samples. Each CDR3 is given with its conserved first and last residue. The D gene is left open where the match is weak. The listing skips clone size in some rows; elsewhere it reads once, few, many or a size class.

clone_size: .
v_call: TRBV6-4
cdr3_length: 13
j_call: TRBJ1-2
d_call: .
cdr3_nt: TGTGCCAGCAGTGGAATCAAGAACTATGGCTACACCTTC
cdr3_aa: CASSGIKNYGYTF

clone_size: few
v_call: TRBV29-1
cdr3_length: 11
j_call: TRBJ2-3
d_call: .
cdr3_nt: TGCAGCGTTGTTAGTATAAGGGCGCAGTATTTT
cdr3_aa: CSVVSIRAQYF

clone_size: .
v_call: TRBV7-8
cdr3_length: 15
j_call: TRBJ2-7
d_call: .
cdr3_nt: TGTGCCAGCAGCCCCTGGGGGGGGCGGCCCCTCGAGCAGTACTTC
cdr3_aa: CASSPWGGRPLEQYF

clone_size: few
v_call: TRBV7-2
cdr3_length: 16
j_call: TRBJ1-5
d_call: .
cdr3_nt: TGTGCCAGCAGCCGTACCCGACGGGATAGCAATCAGCCCCAGCATTTT
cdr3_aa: CASSRTRRDSNQPQHF

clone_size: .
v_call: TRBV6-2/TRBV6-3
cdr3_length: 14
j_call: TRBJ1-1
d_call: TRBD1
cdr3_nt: TGTGCCAGCAACAACAGGGGGCGGAACACTGAAGCTTTCTTT
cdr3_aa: CASNNRGRNTEAFF

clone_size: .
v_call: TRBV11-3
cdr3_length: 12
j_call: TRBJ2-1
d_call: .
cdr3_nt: TGTGCCAGCAGCTTAGGGGGTGGTGGGCAGTTCTTC
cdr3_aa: CASSLGGGGQFF

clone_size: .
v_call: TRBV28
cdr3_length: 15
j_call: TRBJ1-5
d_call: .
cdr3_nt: TGTGCCAGCAGTTTAACAGGAGAACTTAATCAGCCCCAGCATTTT
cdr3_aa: CASSLTGELNQPQHF

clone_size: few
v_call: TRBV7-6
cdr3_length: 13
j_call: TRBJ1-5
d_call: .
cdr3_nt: TGTGCCAGCAGCGAAGGATTGAGGCAGCCCCAGCATTTT
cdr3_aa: CASSEGLRQPQHF

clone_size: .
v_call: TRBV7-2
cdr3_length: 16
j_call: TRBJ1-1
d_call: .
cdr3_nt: TGTGCCAGCAGCTTCCCTCGGGACATGACGAACACTGAAGCTTTCTTT
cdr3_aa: CASSFPRDMTNTEAFF

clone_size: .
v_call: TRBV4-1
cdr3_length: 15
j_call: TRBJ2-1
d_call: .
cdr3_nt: TGCGCCAGCAGCCAAGGACAGGACCTCTACAATGAGCAGTTCTTC
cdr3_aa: CASSQGQDLYNEQFF

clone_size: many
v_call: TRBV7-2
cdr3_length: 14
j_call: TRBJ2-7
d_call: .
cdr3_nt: TGTGCCAGCAGCTTAGGGGCAGCAGACTACGAGCAGTACTTC
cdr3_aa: CASSLGAADYEQYF

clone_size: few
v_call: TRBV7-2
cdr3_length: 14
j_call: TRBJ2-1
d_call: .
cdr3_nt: TGTGCCAGCAGCTACGGCAGCTCCTACAATGAGCAGTTCTTC
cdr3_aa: CASSYGSSYNEQFF

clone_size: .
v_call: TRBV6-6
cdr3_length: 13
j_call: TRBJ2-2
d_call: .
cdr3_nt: TGTGCCAACCAACAAGAGAACACCGGGGAGCTGTTTTTT
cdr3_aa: CANQQENTGELFF

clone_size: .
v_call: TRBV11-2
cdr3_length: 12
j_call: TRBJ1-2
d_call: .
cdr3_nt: TGTGCCAGCAGCTCCAGGGACTATGGCTACACCTTC
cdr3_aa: CASSSRDYGYTF

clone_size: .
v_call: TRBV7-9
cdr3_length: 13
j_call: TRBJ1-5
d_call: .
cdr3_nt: TGTGCCAGCAGCTTCCGTGGAGATCAGCCCCAGCATTTT
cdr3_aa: CASSFRGDQPQHF

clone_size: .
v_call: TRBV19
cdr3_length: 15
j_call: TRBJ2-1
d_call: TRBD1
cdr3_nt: TGTGCCAGTAGCCTGTGGGACAGCACCTACAATGAGCAGTTCTTC
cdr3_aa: CASSLWDSTYNEQFF

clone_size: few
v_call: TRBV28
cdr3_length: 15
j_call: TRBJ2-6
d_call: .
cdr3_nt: TGTGCCAGCACCGGACCAGGGACTGGGGCCAACGTCCTGACTTTC
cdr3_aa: CASTGPGTGANVLTF

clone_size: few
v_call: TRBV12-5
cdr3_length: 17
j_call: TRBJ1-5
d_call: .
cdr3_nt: TGTGCTAGTGGCCCCGGGACGGCCAATTTTAGCAATCAGCCCCAGCATTTT
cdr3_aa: CASGPGTANFSNQPQHF

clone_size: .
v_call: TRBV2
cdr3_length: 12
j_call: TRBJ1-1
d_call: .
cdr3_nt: TGTGCCAGCAGGGAATTTAACACTGAAGCTTTCTTT
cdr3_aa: CASREFNTEAFF

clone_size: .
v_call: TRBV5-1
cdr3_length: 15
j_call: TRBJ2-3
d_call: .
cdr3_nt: TGCGCCAGCAGCTTTTGGGACTTCTTCACAGATACGCAGTATTTT
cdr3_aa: CASSFWDFFTDTQYF

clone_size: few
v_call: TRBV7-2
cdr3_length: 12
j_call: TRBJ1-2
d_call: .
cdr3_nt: TGTGCCAGCCGGGGTCAAGTCTATGGCTACACCTTC
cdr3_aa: CASRGQVYGYTF

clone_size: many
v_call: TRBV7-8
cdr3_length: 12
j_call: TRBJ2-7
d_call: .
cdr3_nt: TGTGCCAGCAGCTTACCCCTCTACGAGCAGTACTTC
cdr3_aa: CASSLPLYEQYF

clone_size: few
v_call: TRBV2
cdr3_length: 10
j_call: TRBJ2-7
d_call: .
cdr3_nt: TGTGCCAGCAAGGATCCCGAGCAGTACTTC
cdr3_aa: CASKDPEQYF

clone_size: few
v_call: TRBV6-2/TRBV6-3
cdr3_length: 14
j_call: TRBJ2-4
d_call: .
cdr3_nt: TGTGCCAGCAGTCCCCGACGACTTGAAAACATTCAGTACTTC
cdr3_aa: CASSPRRLENIQYF

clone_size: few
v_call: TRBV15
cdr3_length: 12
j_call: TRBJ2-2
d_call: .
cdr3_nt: TGTGCCACCAGCCCCAATAACGGGGAGCTGTTTTTT
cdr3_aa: CATSPNNGELFF

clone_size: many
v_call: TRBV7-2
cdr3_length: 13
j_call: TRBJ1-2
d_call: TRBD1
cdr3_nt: TGTGCCAGCAGCACGGGACAGGACTATGGCTACACCTTC
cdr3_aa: CASSTGQDYGYTF

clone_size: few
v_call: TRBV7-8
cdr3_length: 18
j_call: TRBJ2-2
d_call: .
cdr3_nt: TGTGCCAGCAGCCAAAGGCGGACGAACTACAGGGTTGACGGGGAGCTGTTTTTT
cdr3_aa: CASSQRRTNYRVDGELFF

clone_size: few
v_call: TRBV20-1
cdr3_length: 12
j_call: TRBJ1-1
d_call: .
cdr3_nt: TGCAGTGCTAGAGGGGAACCGGCGGAAGCTTTCTTT
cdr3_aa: CSARGEPAEAFF

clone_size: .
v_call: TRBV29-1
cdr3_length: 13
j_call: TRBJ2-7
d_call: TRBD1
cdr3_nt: TGCAGCGTCCCGGGACAGAACTCCTACGAGCAGTACTTC
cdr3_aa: CSVPGQNSYEQYF

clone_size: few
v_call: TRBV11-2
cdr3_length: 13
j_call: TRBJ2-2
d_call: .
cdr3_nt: TGTGCCAGCAACAGGATTATCACCGGGGAGCTGTTTTTT
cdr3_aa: CASNRIITGELFF

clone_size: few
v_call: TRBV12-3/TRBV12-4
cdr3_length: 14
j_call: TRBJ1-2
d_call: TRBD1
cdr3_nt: TGTGCCAGCAGATTGACCGGGACAGGCCCTGGCTACACCTTC
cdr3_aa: CASRLTGTGPGYTF

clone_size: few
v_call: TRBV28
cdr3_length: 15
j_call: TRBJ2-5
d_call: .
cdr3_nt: TGTGCCAGCAGTGGGGCCCGGACAGATCAAGAGACCCAGTACTTC
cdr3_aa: CASSGARTDQETQYF

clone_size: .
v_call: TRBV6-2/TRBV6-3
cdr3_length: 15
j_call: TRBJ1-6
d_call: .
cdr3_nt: TGTGCCAGCAGTTACCGCCGGACCGAGAATTCACCCCTCCACTTT
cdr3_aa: CASSYRRTENSPLHF

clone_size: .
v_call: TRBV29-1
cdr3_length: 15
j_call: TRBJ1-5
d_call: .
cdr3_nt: TGCAGCGTTGAAGGAGGGGATGGAAGCAATCAGCCCCAGCATTTT
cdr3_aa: CSVEGGDGSNQPQHF

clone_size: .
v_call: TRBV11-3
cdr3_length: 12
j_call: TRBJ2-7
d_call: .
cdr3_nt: TGTGCCAGCAGCTACATCAGGGGCGAGCAGTACTTC
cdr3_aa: CASSYIRGEQYF

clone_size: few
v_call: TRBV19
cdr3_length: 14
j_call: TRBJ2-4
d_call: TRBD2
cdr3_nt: TGTGCCAGTAGTATTCTCGACACGGGGGGCATTCAGTACTTC
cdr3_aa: CASSILDTGGIQYF

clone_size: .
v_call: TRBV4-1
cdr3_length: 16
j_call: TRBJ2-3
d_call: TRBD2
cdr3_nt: TGCGCCAGCAGCCAACCTAGCGGGGGGGCCCCAGATACGCAGTATTTT
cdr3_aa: CASSQPSGGAPDTQYF

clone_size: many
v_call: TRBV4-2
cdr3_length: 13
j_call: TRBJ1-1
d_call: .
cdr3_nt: TGTGCCAGCAGCCAGACGGCGAACACTGAAGCTTTCTTT
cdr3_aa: CASSQTANTEAFF

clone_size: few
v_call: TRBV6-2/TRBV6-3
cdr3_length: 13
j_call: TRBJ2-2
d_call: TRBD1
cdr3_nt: TGTGCCAGCAGGGACAGGGTCACCGGGGAGCTGTTTTTT
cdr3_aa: CASRDRVTGELFF

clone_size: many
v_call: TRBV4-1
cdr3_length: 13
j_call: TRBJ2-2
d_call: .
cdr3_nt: TGCGCCAGCAGCCAAGAGTACACCGGGGAGCTGTTTTTT
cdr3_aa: CASSQEYTGELFF

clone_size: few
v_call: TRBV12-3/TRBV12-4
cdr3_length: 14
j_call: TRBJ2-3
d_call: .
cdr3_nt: TGTGCCAGCACCCTTGGTACTAGCCTAGATACGCAGTATTTT
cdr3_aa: CASTLGTSLDTQYF

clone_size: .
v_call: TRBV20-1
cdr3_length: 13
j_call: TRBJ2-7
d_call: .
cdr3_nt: TGCAGTGCTAGGGACGGACACTACTACGAGCAGTACTTC
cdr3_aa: CSARDGHYYEQYF